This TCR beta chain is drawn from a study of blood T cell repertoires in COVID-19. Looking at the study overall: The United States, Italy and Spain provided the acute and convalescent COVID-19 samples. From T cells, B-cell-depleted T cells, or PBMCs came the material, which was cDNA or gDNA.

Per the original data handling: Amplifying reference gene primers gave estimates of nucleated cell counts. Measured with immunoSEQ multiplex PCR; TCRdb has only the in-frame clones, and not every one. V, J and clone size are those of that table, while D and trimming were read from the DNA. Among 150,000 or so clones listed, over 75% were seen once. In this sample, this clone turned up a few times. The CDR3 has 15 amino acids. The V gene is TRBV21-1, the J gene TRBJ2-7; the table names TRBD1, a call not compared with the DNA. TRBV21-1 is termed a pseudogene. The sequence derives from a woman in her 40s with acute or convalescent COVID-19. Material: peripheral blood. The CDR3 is CASSPGQGRRYEQYF. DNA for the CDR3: TGTGCCAGCAGCCCAGGACAGGGGCGAAGATACGAGCAGTACTTC.